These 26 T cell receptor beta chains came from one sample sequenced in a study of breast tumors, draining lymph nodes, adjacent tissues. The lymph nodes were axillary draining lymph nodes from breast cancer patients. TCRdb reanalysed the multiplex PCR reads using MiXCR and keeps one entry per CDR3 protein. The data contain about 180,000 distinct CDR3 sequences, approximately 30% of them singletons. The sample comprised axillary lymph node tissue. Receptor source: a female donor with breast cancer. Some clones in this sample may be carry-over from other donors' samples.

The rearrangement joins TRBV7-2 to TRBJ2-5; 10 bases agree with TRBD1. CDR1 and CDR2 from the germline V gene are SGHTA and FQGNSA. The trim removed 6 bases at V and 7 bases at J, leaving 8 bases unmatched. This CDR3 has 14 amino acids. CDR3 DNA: TGTGCCAGCAGGGGGCAGACAGGGGGCTTGACCCAGTACTTC. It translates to CASRGQTGGLTQYF.

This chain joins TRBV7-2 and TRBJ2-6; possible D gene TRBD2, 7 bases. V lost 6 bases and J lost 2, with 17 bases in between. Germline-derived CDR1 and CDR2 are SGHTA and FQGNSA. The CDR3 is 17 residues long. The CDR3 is CASSSGGRGAGANVLTF. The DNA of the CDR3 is TGTGCCAGCAGTTCGGGGGGCAGGGGTGCTGGGGCCAACGTCCTGACTTTC.

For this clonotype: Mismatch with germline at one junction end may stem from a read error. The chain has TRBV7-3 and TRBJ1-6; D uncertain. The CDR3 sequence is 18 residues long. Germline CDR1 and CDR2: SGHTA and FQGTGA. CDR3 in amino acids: CASSLGKKVLEDNSPLHF. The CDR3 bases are TGTGCTAGCAGCTTAGGGAAGAAAGTATTAGAGGATAATTCACCCCTCCACTTT.

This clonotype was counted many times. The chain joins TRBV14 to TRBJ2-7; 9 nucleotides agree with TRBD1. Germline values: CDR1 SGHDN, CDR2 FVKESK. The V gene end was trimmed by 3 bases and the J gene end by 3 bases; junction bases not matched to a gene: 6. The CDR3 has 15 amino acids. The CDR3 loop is CASSHTGGWDYEQYF. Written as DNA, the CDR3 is TGTGCCAGCAGCCACACAGGGGGCTGGGACTACGAGCAGTACTTC.

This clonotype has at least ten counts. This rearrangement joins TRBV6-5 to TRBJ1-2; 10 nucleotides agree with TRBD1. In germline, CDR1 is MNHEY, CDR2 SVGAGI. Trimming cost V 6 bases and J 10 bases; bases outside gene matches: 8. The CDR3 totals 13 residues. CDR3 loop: CASSLGTGDAYTF. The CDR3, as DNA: TGTGCCAGCAGCCTTGGGACAGGGGACGCCTACACCTTC.

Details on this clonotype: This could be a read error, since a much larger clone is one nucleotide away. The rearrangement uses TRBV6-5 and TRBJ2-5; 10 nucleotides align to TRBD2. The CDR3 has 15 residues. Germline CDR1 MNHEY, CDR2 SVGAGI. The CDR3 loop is CASSQRLAGQETLYF. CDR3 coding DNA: TGTGCCAGCAGCCAACGACTAGCGGGCCAAGAGACCCTGTACTTC.

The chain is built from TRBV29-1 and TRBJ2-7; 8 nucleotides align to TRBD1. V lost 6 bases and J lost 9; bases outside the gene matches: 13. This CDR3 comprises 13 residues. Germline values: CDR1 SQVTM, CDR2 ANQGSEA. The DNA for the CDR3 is TGCAGCGTCGGCGACAGGGGATCCCACGGGCAGTACTTC. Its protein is CSVGDRGSHGQYF.

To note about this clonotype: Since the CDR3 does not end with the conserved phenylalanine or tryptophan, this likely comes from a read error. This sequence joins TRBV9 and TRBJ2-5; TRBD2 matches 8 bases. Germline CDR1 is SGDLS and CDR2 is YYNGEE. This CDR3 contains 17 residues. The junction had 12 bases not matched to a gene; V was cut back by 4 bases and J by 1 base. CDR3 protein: CASSKGLVGGGQETQYS. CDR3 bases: TGTGCCAGCAGCAAGGGACTAGTGGGAGGGGGCCAAGAGACCCAGTACTCC.

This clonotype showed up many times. The CDR3 loop is CSARDGNRARETQYF. The CDR3 coding sequence is TGCAGTGCTAGAGATGGTAACAGGGCCAGGGAGACCCAGTACTTC. This rearrangement joins TRBV20-1 to TRBJ2-5; perhaps TRBD1 as D (6 bases). The CDR3 totals 15 residues. CDR1 is DFQATT, CDR2 SNEGSKA, per germline (reference sequence). Trimming took off 0 bases at V and 5 bases at J, with 16 bases between the two ends.

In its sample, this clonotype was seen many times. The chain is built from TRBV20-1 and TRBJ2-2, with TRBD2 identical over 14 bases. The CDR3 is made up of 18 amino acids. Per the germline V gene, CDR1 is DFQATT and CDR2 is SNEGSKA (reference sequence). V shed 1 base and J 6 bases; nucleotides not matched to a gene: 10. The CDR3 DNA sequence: TGCAGTGCTAGAGGTGGGACTAGCGGGAGTCGGTTCGCCGGGGAGCTGTTTTTT. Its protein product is CSARGGTSGSRFAGELFF.

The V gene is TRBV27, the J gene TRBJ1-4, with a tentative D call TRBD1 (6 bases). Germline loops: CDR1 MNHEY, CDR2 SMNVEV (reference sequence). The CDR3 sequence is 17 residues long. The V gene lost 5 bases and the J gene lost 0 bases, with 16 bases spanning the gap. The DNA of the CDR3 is TGTGCCAGCAGTCTCCGGGGGGGGCTCGCAACTAATGAAAAACTGTTTTTT. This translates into CASSLRGGLATNEKLFF. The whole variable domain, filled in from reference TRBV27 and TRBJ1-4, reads EAQVTQNPRYLITVTGKKLTVTCSQNMNHEYMSWYRQDPGLGLRQIYYSMNVEVTDKGDVPEGYKVSRKEKRNFPLILESPSPNQTSLYFCASSLRGGLATNEKLFFGSGTQLSVL.

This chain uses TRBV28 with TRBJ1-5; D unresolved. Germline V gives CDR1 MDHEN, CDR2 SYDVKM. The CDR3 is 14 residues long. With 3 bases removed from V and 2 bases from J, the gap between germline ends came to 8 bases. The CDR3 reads CASSFGSGNQPQHF. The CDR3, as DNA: TGTGCCAGCAGTTTCGGCAGCGGCAATCAGCCCCAGCATTTT.

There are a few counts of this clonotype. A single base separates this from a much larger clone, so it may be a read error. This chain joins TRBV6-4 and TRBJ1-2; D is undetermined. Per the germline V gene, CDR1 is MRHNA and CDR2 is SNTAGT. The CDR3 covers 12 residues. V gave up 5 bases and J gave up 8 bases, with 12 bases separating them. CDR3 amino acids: CASSHGYRGYTF. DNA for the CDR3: TGTGCCAGCAGTCACGGCTATCGGGGCTACACCTTC.

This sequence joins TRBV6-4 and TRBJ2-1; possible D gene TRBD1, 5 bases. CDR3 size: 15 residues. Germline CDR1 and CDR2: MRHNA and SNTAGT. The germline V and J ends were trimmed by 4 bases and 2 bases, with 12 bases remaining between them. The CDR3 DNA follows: TGTGCCAGCAGTGCGCAGGGATTAACCTACAATGAGCAGTTCTTC. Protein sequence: CASSAQGLTYNEQFF.

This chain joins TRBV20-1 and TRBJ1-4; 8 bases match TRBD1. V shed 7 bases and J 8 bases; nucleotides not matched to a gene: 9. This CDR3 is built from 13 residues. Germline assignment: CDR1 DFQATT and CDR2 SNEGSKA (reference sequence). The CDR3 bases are TGCAGTGGCGTGCAGGGGGCGAGAGAAAAACTGTTTTTT. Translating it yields CSGVQGAREKLFF.

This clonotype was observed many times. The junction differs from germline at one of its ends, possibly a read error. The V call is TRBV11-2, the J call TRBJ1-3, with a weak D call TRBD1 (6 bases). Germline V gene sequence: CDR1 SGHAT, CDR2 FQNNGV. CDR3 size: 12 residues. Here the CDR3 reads CASSLEGGRVTF. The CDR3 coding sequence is TGTGCCAGCAGCTTAGAAGGGGGAAGAGTTACCTTT. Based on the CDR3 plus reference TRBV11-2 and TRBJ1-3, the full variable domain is EAGVAQSPRYKIIEKRQSVAFWCNPISGHATLYWYQQILGQGPKLLIQFQNNGVVDDSQLPKDRFSAERLKGVDSTLKIQPAKLEDSAVYLCASSLEGGRVTFGEGSWLTVV.

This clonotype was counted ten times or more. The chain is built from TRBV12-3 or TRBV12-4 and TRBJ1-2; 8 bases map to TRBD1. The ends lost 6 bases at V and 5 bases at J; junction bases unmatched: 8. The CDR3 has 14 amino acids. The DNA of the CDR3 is TGTGCCAGCAGGTCCACAGGGGGTGCTTATGGCTACACCTTC. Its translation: CASRSTGGAYGYTF.

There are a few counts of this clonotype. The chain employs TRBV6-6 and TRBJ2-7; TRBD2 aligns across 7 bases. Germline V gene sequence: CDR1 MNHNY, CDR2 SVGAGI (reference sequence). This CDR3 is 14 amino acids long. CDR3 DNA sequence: TGTGTCGCGGGATGGGGAGGGGCCGAATACGAGCAGTACTTC. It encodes CVAGWGGAEYEQYF.

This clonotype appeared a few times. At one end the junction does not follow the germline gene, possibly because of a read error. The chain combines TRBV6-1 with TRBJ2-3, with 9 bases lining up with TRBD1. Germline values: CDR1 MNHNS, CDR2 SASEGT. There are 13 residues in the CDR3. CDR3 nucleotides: TGTGCCAGCGGGACAGGGCTCACAGATGCGCAGTATTTT. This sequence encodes CASGTGLTDAQYF.

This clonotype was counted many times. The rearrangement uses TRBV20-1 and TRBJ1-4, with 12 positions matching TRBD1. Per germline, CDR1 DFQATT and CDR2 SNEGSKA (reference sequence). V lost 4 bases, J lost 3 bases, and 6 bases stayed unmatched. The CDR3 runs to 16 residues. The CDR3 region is CSAKGDRGLANEKLFF. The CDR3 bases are TGCAGTGCTAAAGGGGACAGGGGGCTGGCTAATGAAAAACTGTTTTTT.

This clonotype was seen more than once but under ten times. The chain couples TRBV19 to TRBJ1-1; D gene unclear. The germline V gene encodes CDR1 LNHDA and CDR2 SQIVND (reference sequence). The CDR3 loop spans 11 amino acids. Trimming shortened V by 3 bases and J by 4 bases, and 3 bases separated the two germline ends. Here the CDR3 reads CASSMATEAFF. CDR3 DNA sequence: TGTGCCAGTAGTATGGCCACTGAAGCTTTCTTT.

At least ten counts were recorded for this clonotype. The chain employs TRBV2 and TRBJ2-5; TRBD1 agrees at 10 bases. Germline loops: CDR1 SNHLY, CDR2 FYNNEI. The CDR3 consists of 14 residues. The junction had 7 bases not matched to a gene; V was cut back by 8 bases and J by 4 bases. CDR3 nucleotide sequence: TGTGCCAGCGCCCGGGACAGGGGAAGAGAGACCCAGTACTTC. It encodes CASARDRGRETQYF.

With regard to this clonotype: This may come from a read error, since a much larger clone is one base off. CDR3 nucleotides: TGTGCCTGGAGTGTACAAGCAGGGGAAGAGACCCGGTACTTC. Translating gives CAWSVQAGEETRYF. The J gene is TRBJ2-5, the V gene TRBV19; D might be TRBD1 (6 bases). This CDR3 contains 14 residues. The V gene's germline CDR1 is LNHDA and CDR2 SQIVND (reference sequence).

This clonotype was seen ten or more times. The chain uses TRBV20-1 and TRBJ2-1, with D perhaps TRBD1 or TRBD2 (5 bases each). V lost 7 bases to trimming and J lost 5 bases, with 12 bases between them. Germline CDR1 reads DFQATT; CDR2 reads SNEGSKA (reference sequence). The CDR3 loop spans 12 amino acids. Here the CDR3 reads CSEGRNNNEQFF. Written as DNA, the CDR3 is TGCAGTGAGGGACGTAATAACAATGAGCAGTTCTTC.

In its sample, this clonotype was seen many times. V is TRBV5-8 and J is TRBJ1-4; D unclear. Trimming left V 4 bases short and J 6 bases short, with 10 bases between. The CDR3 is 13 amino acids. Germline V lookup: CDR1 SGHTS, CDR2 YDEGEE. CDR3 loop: CASSRRTDEKLFF. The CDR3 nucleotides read TGTGCCAGCAGCCGCCGAACGGATGAAAAACTGTTTTTT. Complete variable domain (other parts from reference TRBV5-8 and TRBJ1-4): EAGVTQSPTHLIKTRGQQATLRCSPISGHTSVYWYQQALGLGLQFLLWYDEGEERNRGNFPPRFSGRQFPNYSSELNVNALELEDSALYLCASSRRTDEKLFFGSGTQLSVL.

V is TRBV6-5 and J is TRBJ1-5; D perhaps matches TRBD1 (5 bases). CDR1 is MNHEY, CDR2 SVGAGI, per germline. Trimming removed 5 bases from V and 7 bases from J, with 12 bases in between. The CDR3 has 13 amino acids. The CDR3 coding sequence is TGTGCCAGCAGTCACGGGGGAGGACAGCCCCAGCATTTT. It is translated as CASSHGGGQPQHF.